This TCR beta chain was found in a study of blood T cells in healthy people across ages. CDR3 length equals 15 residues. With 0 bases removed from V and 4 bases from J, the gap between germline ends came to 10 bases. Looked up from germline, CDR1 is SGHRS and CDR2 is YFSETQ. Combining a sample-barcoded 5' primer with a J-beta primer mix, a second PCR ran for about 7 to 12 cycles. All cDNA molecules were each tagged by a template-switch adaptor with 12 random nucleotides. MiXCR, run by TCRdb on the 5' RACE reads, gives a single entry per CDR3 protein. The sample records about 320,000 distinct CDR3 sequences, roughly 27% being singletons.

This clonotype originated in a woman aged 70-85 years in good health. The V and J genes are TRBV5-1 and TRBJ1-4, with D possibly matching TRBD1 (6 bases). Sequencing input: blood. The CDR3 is CASSLVGALNEKLFF. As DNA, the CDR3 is TGCGCCAGCAGCTTGGTGGGGGCCCTTAATGAAAAACTGTTTTTT.